This entry lists 11 T cell receptor beta chains sequenced from one sample in a study of blood T cell repertoires in COVID-19. Generated by immunoSEQ multiplex PCR, the TCRdb table keeps only in-frame clones and is missing some. The sample yields over 200,000 clones, 70% to 75% seen once. Material for sequencing was peripheral blood. These receptors all stem from an elderly woman with acute or convalescent COVID-19.

The chain employs TRBV30 and TRBJ1-1; D unclear. V lost 5 bases and J lost 4, with 14 bases in between. CDR1 is GTSNPN and CDR2 is SVGIG in the germline V gene (reference sequence). CDR3 length: 13 residues. DNA for the CDR3: TGTGCCTGGCAGACGGCGGGTCCCACTGAAGCTTTCTTT. Translated: CAWQTAGPTEAFF.

CDR3 DNA: TGTGCCAGCAGCTCCGGGGACTCTATGGGCAATGAGCAGTTCTTC. This codes for CASSSGDSMGNEQFF. The chain links TRBV9 to TRBJ2-1; weak D call: TRBD2 (6 bases). The CDR3 consists of 15 residues. Germline V gives CDR1 SGDLS, CDR2 YYNGEE. V gave up 4 bases and J gave up 6 bases, with 17 bases separating them.

The V and J genes are TRBV11-2 and TRBJ2-5; D is perhaps TRBD1 (5 bases). Trimming removed 3 bases at V and 4 bases at J, with 12 bases between. CDR3 length: 14 residues. The germline gives CDR1 SGHAT, CDR2 FQNNGV. The CDR3 DNA is TGTGCCAGCAGCTTTTCCCCAGGGTCAGAGACCCAGTACTTC. Translating it yields CASSFSPGSETQYF.

V gene TRBV2 combines with J gene TRBJ1-1, with D perhaps TRBD1 (5 bases). V gave up 5 bases and J gave up 8 bases, with 15 bases separating them. Germline assignment: CDR1 SNHLY and CDR2 FYNNEI. The CDR3 loop spans 13 amino acids. CDR3 loop: CASSPQASGEAFF. CDR3 sequence (DNA): TGTGCCAGCAGTCCACAGGCCAGTGGGGAAGCTTTCTTT.

The chain couples TRBV6-1 to TRBJ2-7, with a weak D call TRBD1 (6 bases). Trimming took 2 bases from V and 4 from J, leaving 12 bases between them. This CDR3 is built from 14 residues. The germline V gene encodes CDR1 MNHNS and CDR2 SASEGT. CDR3 in DNA: TGTGCCAGCAGTGAAAGGGGACAACTTTACGAGCAGTACTTC. Translation gives CASSERGQLYEQYF.

This sequence joins TRBV19 and TRBJ1-5; D unresolved. Trimming pared 2 bases from V and 3 bases from J, leaving 11 bases between. Germline loops: CDR1 LNHDA, CDR2 SQIVND (reference sequence). CDR3 length equals 15 residues. The DNA for the CDR3 is TGTGCCAGTAGTATAAGTGGGCAGCTCAATCAGCCCCAGCATTTT. This encodes CASSISGQLNQPQHF.

The chain carries TRBV5-6 and TRBJ2-5; the D gene is possibly TRBD1 (8 bases). Germline V CDR1 and CDR2: SGHDT, YYEEEE. The CDR3 runs to 16 residues. V shed 5 bases and J shed 4 bases, with 21 bases lying between them. Written as DNA, the CDR3 is TGTGCCAGCAGGGCGGTTAACAGGGGGAGGGCAGAGACCCAGTACTTC. Amino acid sequence: CASRAVNRGRAETQYF. The entire variable domain, with the rest obtained from reference TRBV5-6 and TRBJ2-5, is as follows: DAGVTQSPTHLIKTRGQQVTLRCSPKSGHDTVSWYQQALGQGPQFIFQYYEEEERQRGNFPDRFSGHQFPNYSSELNVNALLLGDSALYLCASRAVNRGRAETQYFGPGTRLLVL.

The CDR3 bases are TGTGCCAGCAGGCCTAGCGGGGCTAACACCGGGGAGCTGTTTTTT. Its protein product is CASRPSGANTGELFF. The chain uses TRBV2 and TRBJ2-2; 9 bases are shared with TRBD2. Trimming at V came to 6 bases and at J to 2 bases, leaving 4 bases not matched to a gene. Germline values: CDR1 SNHLY, CDR2 FYNNEI. The CDR3 contains 15 residues.

The chain employs TRBV27 and TRBJ1-1, with 7 bases fitting TRBD1. CDR3 length: 14 amino acids. Germline V gene lookup returns CDR1 MNHEY and CDR2 SMNVEV (reference sequence). The V gene end was trimmed by 5 bases and the J gene end by 5 bases; junction bases not matched to a gene: 8. The CDR3 sequence: CASSIMTGRTEAFF. The CDR3 coding sequence is TGTGCCAGCAGTATAATGACAGGGAGGACTGAAGCTTTCTTT.

This clone came up a few times. The V call is TRBV6-6, the J call TRBJ1-1, with a tentative D call TRBD1 (5 bases). Looked up from germline, CDR1 is MNHNY and CDR2 is SVGAGI (reference sequence). The CDR3 totals 15 residues. The V end was cut by 2 bases, the J end by 4 bases, with 14 bases between. The CDR3 region has the DNA TGTGCCAGCAGTTACCTGCGGGGGATCGGCACTGAAGCTTTCTTT. This translates into CASSYLRGIGTEAFF.

CDR3 nucleotide sequence: TGTGCCAGCAGTCAGACAGGCAGCACAGATACGCAGTATTTT. It encodes CASSQTGSTDTQYF. J is TRBJ2-3 and V is TRBV6-4; D is perhaps TRBD1 (6 bases). V was pared by 5 bases and J by 0 bases, with 9 bases between. The CDR3 runs 14 residues. Germline-derived CDR1 and CDR2 are MRHNA and SNTAGT.